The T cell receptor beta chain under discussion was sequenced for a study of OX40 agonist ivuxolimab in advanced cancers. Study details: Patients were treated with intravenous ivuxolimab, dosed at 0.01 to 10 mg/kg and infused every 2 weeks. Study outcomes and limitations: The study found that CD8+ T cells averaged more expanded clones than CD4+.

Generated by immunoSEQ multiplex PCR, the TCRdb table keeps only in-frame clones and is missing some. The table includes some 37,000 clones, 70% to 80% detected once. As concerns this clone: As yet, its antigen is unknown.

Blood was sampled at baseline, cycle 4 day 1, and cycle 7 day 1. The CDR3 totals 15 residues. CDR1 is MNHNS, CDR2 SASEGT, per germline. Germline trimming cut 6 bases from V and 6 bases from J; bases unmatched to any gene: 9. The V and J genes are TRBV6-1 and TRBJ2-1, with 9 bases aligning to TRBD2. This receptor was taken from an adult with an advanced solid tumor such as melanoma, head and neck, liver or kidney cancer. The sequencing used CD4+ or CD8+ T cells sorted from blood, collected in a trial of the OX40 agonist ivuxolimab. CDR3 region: CASRWSAGGLNEQFF. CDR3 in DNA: TGTGCCAGCAGGTGGTCTGCGGGGGGGCTCAATGAGCAGTTCTTC.